These 29 T cell receptor beta chains share one sample of origin, sequenced in a study of T cells expressing NK-cell markers. TCRdb reprocessed the 5' RACE reads, keeping one entry per CDR3 protein, no DNA. Its table lists some 450,000 distinct CDR3 sequences. The sequenced material came from blood T cells: a sorted CD56 or NKG2C T cell subset, CD4+ or CD8+ T cells, or bulk PBMC T cells (not recorded which). These receptors came from a woman aged 18-70 years in good health.

The CDR3 protein is CATRQGDSPLHF. The J gene is TRBJ1-6, the V gene TRBV15. The germline V gene encodes CDR1 LNHNV and CDR2 YYDKDF (reference sequence). This CDR3 contains 12 residues.

The J gene is TRBJ1-2, the V gene TRBV20-1; TCRdb picks TRBD1, but there is no DNA to check that call. Germline lookup yields CDR1 DFQATT and CDR2 SNEGSKA (reference sequence). The CDR3 consists of 13 residues. The CDR3 loop reads CSARPQGAYGYTF.

The V call is TRBV24-1, the J call TRBJ1-5; no DNA is available, so the TRBD1 call from TCRdb remains unchecked. Germline CDR1 KGHDR, CDR2 SFDVKD. The CDR3 contains 15 residues. The CDR3 sequence is CATPGGLTGNQPQHF.

The genes are TRBV5-1 and TRBJ2-2; TCRdb reports TRBD2, a call that lacks DNA to check it against. CDR1 and CDR2 (germline): SGHRS, YFSETQ. CDR3 size: 13 residues. CDR3 protein: CASSREPEGELFF.

The chain couples TRBV6-1 to TRBJ2-1; there is no DNA to check the TCRdb D call of TRBD1. Germline V lookup: CDR1 MNHNS, CDR2 SASEGT. The length of the CDR3 is 15 residues. The CDR3: CASTRGIPPYNEQFF.

V gene TRBV7-9 combines with J gene TRBJ2-1. Germline V gives CDR1 SEHNR, CDR2 FQNEAQ (reference sequence). CDR3 size: 15 residues. CDR3 amino acids: CASRPTREGHSEQFF. Drawing the rest from reference TRBV7-9 and TRBJ2-1, the complete variable domain is DTGVSQNPRHKITKRGQNVTFRCDPISEHNRLYWYRQTLGQGPEFLTYFQNEAQLEKSRLLSDRFSAERPKGSFSTLEIQRTEQGDSAMYLCASRPTREGHSEQFFGPGTRLTVL.

The V gene is TRBV6-2 or TRBV6-3, the J gene TRBJ2-2. The CDR3 contains 13 residues. CDR1 is MNHEY, CDR2 SVGEGT, per germline. This CDR3 is CASSYNPTGELFF.

The rearrangement uses TRBV20-1 and TRBJ1-6. Germline CDR1 is DFQATT and CDR2 is SNEGSKA (reference sequence). There are 14 residues in the CDR3. This chain's CDR3 is CSARDGPGGSPLHF.

V is TRBV11-2 and J is TRBJ2-2; without DNA, the TCRdb call of TRBD1 cannot be checked. The CDR3 is made up of 17 amino acids. From germline, CDR1 is SGHAT and CDR2 FQNNGV. The CDR3 protein is CASSLSLSRGQTGELFF.

This sequence joins TRBV11-2 and TRBJ2-6; lacking DNA, the TRBD2 call made by TCRdb goes unchecked. Germline V gives CDR1 SGHAT, CDR2 FQNNGV. This CDR3 comprises 21 residues. Here the CDR3 reads CASSFLGVTSQASSGANVLTF.

V is TRBV29-1 and J is TRBJ2-3; TCRdb calls TRBD2, which cannot be checked without DNA. CDR1 and CDR2 (germline): SQVTM, ANQGSEA. The CDR3 has 15 residues. The CDR3 spells CSVVKASGRADTQYF.

This chain connects TRBV19 to TRBJ2-2; TCRdb's D call, TRBD2, is unchecked because there is no DNA. The CDR3 spans 14 residues. Germline CDR1 and CDR2: LNHDA and SQIVND (reference sequence). The CDR3 reads CASSMNRAAGELFF.

The chain carries TRBV6-5 and TRBJ2-5; TCRdb returns TRBD2, unconfirmable since there is no DNA. The CDR3 sequence is 12 residues long. In germline, CDR1 is MNHEY, CDR2 SVGAGI. CDR3 protein: CASSYPGLSLDF.

The chain uses TRBV18 and TRBJ2-2; the D call of TRBD1 rests on TCRdb alone, since no DNA is present to check it. The CDR3 totals 15 residues. Germline assignment: CDR1 KGHSH and CDR2 LQKENI. This chain's CDR3 is CASSRRDSYTGELFF.

V gene TRBV20-1 combines with J gene TRBJ1-4; the TCRdb call, TRBD1, lacks DNA for checking. Germline-derived CDR1 and CDR2 are DFQATT and SNEGSKA (reference sequence). CDR3 length: 14 residues. The CDR3 reads CSARDGTGGEKLFF.

The chain combines TRBV9 with TRBJ1-2. The CDR3 runs to 12 residues. Germline CDR1 SGDLS, CDR2 YYNGEE. This CDR3 is CASSVNSHGYTF.

The V gene is TRBV11-2, the J gene TRBJ1-4; the TCRdb call, TRBD1, lacks DNA for checking. CDR1 SGHAT and CDR2 FQNNGV come from the germline V gene. The length of the CDR3 is 14 residues. CDR3 region: CASSLSTGSEKLFF.

The chain joins TRBV7-3 to TRBJ2-1; without DNA, the TCRdb call of TRBD2 cannot be checked. Germline lookup yields CDR1 SGHTA and CDR2 FQGTGA. The CDR3 has 14 amino acids. This chain's CDR3 is CASSPDSIYNEQFF.

The J gene is TRBJ2-7, the V gene TRBV7-2; TCRdb selects TRBD2, and the lack of DNA leaves this call unchecked. Germline-derived CDR1 and CDR2 are SGHTA and FQGNSA. This CDR3 is 14 amino acids long. The chain's CDR3 is CASSLASGNYEQYF.

The chain recombines TRBV20-1 with TRBJ2-7; TCRdb designates TRBD2, a call that cannot be tested without DNA. CDR1 and CDR2 (germline): DFQATT, SNEGSKA (reference sequence). This CDR3 has 15 residues. The CDR3 spells CSASGGLAGYYEQYF.

V usage is TRBV5-1 and J usage is TRBJ2-1; TCRdb gives TRBD1 as the D gene, but with no DNA this cannot be confirmed. Germline V gene sequence: CDR1 SGHRS, CDR2 YFSETQ. CDR3 size: 16 residues. CDR3 protein: CASSLTTPPSYNEQFF. The full variable domain, rest sourced from reference TRBV5-1 and TRBJ2-1, is KAGVTQTPRYLIKTRGQQVTLSCSPISGHRSVSWYQQTPGQGLQFLFEYFSETQRNKGNFPGRFSGRQFSNSRSEMNVSTLELGDSALYLCASSLTTPPSYNEQFFGPGTRLTVL.

The chain carries TRBV18 and TRBJ1-5; there is no DNA to check the TCRdb D call of TRBD1. The CDR3 totals 19 residues. Per germline, CDR1 KGHSH and CDR2 LQKENI. CDR3 sequence reads: CASSPLSSGLNGGNQPQHF.

The chain couples TRBV5-1 to TRBJ2-1; TCRdb's assignment of TRBD1 cannot be checked, as there is no DNA. Germline values: CDR1 SGHRS, CDR2 YFSETQ. The length of the CDR3 is 14 residues. The CDR3 spells CASSLEGGNNEQFF. Based on the CDR3 plus reference TRBV5-1 and TRBJ2-1, the full variable domain is KAGVTQTPRYLIKTRGQQVTLSCSPISGHRSVSWYQQTPGQGLQFLFEYFSETQRNKGNFPGRFSGRQFSNSRSEMNVSTLELGDSALYLCASSLEGGNNEQFFGPGTRLTVL.

This chain connects TRBV14 to TRBJ1-6; the TCRdb D gene call, TRBD1, has no DNA to confirm it. Germline loops: CDR1 SGHDN, CDR2 FVKESK. The CDR3 is 16 residues long. CDR3 residues: CASSQDQGTPNSPLHF. Together with reference TRBV14 and TRBJ1-6, the CDR3 gives the full variable domain: EAGVTQFPSHSVIEKGQTVTLRCDPISGHDNLYWYRRVMGKEIKFLLHFVKESKQDESGMPNNRFLAERTGGTYSTLKVQPAELEDSGVYFCASSQDQGTPNSPLHFGNGTRLTVT.

V is TRBV20-1 and J is TRBJ1-1. The CDR3 is made up of 12 amino acids. Germline CDR1 and CDR2: DFQATT and SNEGSKA (reference sequence). The CDR3 sequence: CSASTQNTEAFF.

CDR3 in amino acids: CASSSRDQWQFF. The V and J genes are TRBV3-1 and TRBJ2-1; TCRdb indicates TRBD1, and absent DNA this call remains unverified. In germline, CDR1 is LGHDT, CDR2 YNNKEL (reference sequence). The CDR3 extends over 12 amino acids.

CDR3 sequence reads: CASTNRGVSGPLHF. The V call is TRBV3-1, the J call TRBJ1-6; without DNA, the TCRdb call of TRBD1 cannot be checked. The germline gives CDR1 LGHDT, CDR2 YNNKEL (reference sequence). This CDR3 comprises 14 residues.

The chain couples TRBV5-1 to TRBJ2-7. Per germline, CDR1 SGHRS and CDR2 YFSETQ. CDR3 length: 13 residues. Here the CDR3 reads CASSRDGLYEQYF. The full variable domain, in which reference TRBV5-1 and TRBJ2-7 provide the parts outside the CDR3, is KAGVTQTPRYLIKTRGQQVTLSCSPISGHRSVSWYQQTPGQGLQFLFEYFSETQRNKGNFPGRFSGRQFSNSRSEMNVSTLELGDSALYLCASSRDGLYEQYFGPGTRLTVT.

This chain connects TRBV12-3 or TRBV12-4 to TRBJ2-1. The CDR3 has 13 amino acids. The CDR3 reads CASSPTLDHEQFF.